This T cell receptor beta chain comes out of a study of T-cell reconstitution after alpha-beta-depleted transplantation in children. General observations from the study: By about two months after transplant, alpha-beta T cells reportedly arose from several hundred graft clones that had expanded. Some patients owed their high day-60 TCRbeta diversity to surviving recipient T cells and thymic progenitors. After one year, T-cell counts and TCRbeta diversity mostly came from new T cells.

At least ten counts were recorded for this clonotype. Its matching antigen is unknown. This sample's TCRbeta library carried unique molecular identifier barcodes. One entry per CDR3 protein, called by TCRdb with MiXCR from the PCR reads. The repertoire holds 200,000 or so distinct CDR3 sequences, with about 6.6% as singletons. The CDR3 runs to 15 residues. With V trimmed by 0 bases and J by 8 bases, 7 bases remained unmatched. The germline V gene has CDR1 LGHNA and CDR2 YNFKEQ. V is TRBV4-2 and J is TRBJ2-1; 7 nucleotides align to TRBD2. The starting material was PBMCs, obtained before TCRalphabeta/CD19-depleted stem cell transplant. The TCR comes from a boy between 2 and 15 years old with acute lymphoblastic leukemia, due to receive a stem cell transplant. CDR3 loop: CASSQDPAGFDEQFF. The CDR3 DNA follows: TGTGCCAGCAGCCAAGATCCAGCGGGATTCGATGAGCAGTTCTTC.